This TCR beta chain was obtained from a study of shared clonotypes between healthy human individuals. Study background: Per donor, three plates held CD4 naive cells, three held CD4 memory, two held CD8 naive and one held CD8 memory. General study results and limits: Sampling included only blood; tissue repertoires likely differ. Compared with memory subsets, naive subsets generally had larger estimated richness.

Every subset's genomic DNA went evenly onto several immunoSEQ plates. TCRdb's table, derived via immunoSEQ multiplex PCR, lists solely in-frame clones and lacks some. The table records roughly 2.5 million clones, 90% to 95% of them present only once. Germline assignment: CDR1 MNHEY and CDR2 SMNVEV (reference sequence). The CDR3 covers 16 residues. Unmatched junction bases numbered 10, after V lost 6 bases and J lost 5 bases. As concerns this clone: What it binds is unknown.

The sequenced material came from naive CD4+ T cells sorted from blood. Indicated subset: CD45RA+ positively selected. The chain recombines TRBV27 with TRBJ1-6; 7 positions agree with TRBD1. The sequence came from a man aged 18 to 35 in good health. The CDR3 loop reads CASRVGTVSDNSPLHF. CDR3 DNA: TGTGCCAGCAGGGTAGGGACAGTATCAGATAATTCACCCCTCCACTTT.